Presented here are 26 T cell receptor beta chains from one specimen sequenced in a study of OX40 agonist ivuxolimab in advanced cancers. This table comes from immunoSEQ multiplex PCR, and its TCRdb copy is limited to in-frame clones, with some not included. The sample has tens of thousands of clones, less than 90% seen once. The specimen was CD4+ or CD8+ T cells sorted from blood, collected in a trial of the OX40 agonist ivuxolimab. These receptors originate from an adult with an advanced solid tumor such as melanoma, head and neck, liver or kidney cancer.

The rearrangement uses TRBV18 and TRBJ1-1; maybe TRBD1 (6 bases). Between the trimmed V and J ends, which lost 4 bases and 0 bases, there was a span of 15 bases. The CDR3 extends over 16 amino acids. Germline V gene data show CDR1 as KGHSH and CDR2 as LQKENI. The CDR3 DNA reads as TGTGCCAGCTCACTCGAGGGGGGGGAACTGAACACTGAAGCTTTCTTT. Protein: CASSLEGGELNTEAFF.

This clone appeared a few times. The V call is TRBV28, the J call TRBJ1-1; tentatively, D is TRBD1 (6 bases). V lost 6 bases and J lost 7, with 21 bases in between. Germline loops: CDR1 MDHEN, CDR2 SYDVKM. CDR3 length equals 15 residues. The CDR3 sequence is CASSPTGYLTIEAFF. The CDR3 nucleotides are TGTGCCAGCAGCCCTACAGGGTACCTGACCATTGAAGCTTTCTTT.

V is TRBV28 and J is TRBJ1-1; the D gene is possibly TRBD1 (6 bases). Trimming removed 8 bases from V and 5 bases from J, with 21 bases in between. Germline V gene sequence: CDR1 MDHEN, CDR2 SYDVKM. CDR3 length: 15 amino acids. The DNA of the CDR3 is TGTGCCAGCGGGGCGTGGGGAAGGGGGAGGACTGAAGCTTTCTTT. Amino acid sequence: CASGAWGRGRTEAFF.

The CDR3 loop reads CAWSRQGGYEQYF. DNA for the CDR3: TGTGCCTGGAGTAGGCAGGGCGGCTACGAGCAGTACTTC. The V and J genes are TRBV30 and TRBJ2-7; possibly TRBD1 for D (5 bases). CDR3 length equals 13 residues. Germline V gene sequence: CDR1 GTSNPN, CDR2 SVGIG (reference sequence). V was cut by 2 bases and J by 3 bases, with 11 bases left in between.

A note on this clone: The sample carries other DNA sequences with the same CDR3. The CDR3 coding sequence is TGTGCCAGCAGGGGTGCAGATACGCAGTATTTT. Its translation is CASRGADTQYF. The V gene is TRBV6-5, the J gene TRBJ2-3; no firm D call. Germline lookup yields CDR1 MNHEY and CDR2 SVGAGI. The germline V and J ends were trimmed by 6 bases and 4 bases, with 5 bases remaining between them. The CDR3 spans 11 residues.

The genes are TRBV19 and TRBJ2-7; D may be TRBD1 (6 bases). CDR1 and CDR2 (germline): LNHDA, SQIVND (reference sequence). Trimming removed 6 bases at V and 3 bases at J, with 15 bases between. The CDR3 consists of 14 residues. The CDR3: CASRAGTNNYEQYF. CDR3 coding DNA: TGTGCCAGTAGGGCCGGGACAAATAACTACGAGCAGTACTTC.

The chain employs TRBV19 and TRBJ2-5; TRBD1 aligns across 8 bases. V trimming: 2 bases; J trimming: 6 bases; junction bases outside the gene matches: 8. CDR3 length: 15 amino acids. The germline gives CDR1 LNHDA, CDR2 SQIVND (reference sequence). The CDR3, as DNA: TGTGCCAGTAGTATATCCCCCCCAGGGGGCCAGACCCAGTACTTC. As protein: CASSISPPGGQTQYF.

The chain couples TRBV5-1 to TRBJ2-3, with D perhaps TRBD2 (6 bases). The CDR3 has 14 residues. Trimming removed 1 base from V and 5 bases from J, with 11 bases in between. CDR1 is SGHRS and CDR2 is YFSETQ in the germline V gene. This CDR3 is CASSLRGEEDTQYF. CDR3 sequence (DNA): TGCGCCAGCAGCTTGCGAGGGGAGGAAGATACGCAGTATTTT.

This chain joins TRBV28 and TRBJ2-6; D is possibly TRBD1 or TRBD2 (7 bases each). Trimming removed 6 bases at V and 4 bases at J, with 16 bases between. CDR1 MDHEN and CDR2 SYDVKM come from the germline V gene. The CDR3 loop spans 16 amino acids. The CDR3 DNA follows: TGTGCCAGCAGCCAGGGGGGGCCAGCCGGGGCCAACGTCCTGACTTTC. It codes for CASSQGGPAGANVLTF. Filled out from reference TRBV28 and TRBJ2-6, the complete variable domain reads DVKVTQSSRYLVKRTGEKVFLECVQDMDHENMFWYRQDPGLGLRLIYFSYDVKMKEKGDIPEGYSVSREKKERFSLILESASTNQTSMYLCASSQGGPAGANVLTFGAGSRLTVL.

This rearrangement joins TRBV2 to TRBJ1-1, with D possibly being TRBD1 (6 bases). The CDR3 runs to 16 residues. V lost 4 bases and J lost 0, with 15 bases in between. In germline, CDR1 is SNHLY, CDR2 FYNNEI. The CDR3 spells CASSVLSGTLNTEAFF. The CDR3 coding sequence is TGTGCCAGCAGTGTCCTTTCCGGGACACTGAACACTGAAGCTTTCTTT.

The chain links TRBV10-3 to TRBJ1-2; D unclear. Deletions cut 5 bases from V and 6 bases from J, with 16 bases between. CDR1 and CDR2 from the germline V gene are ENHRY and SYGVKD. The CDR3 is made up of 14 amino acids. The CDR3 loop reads CAISSPPKEDGYTF. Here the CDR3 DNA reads TGTGCCATCAGTTCCCCTCCTAAGGAAGATGGCTACACCTTC.

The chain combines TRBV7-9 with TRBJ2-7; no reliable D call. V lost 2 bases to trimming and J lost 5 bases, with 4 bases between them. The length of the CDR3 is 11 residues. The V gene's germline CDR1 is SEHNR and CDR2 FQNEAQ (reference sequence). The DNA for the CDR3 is TGTGCCAGCAGCTTAACGCACGAGCAGTACTTC. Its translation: CASSLTHEQYF.

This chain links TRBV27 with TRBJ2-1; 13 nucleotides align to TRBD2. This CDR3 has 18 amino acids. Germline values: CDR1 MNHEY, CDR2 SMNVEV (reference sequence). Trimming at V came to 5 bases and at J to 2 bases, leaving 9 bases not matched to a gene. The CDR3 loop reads CASSPTSGGIFPYNEQFF. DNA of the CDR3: TGTGCCAGCAGTCCGACTAGCGGGGGGATCTTCCCCTACAATGAGCAGTTCTTC.

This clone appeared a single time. CDR3 sequence: CASSHGTGGTDTQYF. The CDR3 nucleotides read TGTGCCAGCAGCCATGGGACAGGTGGAACAGATACGCAGTATTTT. This sequence joins TRBV28 and TRBJ2-3; TRBD1 matches 8 bases. Germline CDR1 and CDR2: MDHEN and SYDVKM. This CDR3 comprises 15 residues. Germline trimming cut 6 bases from V and 3 bases from J; bases unmatched to any gene: 8.

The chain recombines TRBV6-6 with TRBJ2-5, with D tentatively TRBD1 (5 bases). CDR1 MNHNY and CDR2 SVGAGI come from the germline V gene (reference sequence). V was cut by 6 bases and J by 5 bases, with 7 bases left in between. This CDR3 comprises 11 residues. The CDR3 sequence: CASRQEETQYF. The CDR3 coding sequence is TGTGCCAGCAGACAGGAGGAGACCCAGTACTTC.

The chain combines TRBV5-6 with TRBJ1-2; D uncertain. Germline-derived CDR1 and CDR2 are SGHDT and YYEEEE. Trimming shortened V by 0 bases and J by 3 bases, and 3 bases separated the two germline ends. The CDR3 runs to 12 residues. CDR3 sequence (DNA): TGTGCCAGCAGCTTGGGGGACTATGGCTACACCTTC. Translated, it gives CASSLGDYGYTF.

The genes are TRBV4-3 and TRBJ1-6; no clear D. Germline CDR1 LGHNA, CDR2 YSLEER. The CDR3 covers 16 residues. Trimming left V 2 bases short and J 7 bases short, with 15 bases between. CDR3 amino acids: CASSQTTTIANSPLHF. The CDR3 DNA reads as TGCGCCAGCAGCCAAACTACTACCATCGCAAATTCACCCCTCCACTTT.

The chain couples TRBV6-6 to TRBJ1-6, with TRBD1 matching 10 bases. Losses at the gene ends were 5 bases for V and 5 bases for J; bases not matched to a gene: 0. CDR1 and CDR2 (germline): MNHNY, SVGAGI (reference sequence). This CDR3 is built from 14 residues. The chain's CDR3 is CASSGQGDNSPLHF. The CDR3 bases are TGTGCCAGCAGTGGACAGGGGGATAATTCACCCCTCCACTTT.

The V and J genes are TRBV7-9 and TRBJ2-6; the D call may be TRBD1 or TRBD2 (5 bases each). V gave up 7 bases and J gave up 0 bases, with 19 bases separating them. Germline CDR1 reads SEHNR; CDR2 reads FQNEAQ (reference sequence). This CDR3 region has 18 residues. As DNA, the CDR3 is TGTGCCAGCAAGTCGACCGGGGACCCTGGCTCTGGGGCCAACGTCCTGACTTTC. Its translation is CASKSTGDPGSGANVLTF.

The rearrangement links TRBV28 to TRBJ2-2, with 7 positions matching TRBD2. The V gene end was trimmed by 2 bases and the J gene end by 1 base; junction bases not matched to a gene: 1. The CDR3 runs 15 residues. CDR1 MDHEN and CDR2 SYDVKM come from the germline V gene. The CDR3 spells CASSLPSGNTGELFF. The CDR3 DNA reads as TGTGCCAGCAGTTTACCTAGCGGGAACACCGGGGAGCTGTTTTTT.

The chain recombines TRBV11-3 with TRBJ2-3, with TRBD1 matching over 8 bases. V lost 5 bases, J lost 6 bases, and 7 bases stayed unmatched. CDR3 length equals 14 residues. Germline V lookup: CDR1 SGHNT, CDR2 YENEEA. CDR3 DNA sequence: TGTGCCAGCAGCCCAGGGACAGGAGCCGATACGCAGTATTTT. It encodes CASSPGTGADTQYF.

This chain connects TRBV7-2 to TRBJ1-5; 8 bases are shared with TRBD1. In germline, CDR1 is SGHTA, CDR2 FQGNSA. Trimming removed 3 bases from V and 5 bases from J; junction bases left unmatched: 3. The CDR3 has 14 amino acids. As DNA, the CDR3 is TGTGCCAGCAGCTTGGGACAGGCTTATCAGCCCCAGCATTTT. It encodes CASSLGQAYQPQHF. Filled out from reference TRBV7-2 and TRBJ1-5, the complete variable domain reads GAGVSQSPSNKVTEKGKDVELRCDPISGHTALYWYRQSLGQGLEFLIYFQGNSAPDKSGLPSDRFSAERTGGSVSTLTIQRTQQEDSAVYLCASSLGQAYQPQHFGDGTRLSIL.

The CDR3 reads CASSPPGNSNQPQHF. CDR3 DNA: TGTGCCAGCTCACCACCAGGGAATAGCAATCAGCCCCAGCATTTT. The chain links TRBV18 to TRBJ1-5, with D unresolved. Trimming removed 0 bases at V and 0 bases at J, with 6 bases between. Germline assignment: CDR1 KGHSH and CDR2 LQKENI. There are 15 residues in the CDR3.

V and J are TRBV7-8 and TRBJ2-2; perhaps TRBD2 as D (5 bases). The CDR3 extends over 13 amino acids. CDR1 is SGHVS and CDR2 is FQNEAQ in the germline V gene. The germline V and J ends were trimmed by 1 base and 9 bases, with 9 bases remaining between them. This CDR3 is CASSLDGLRELFF. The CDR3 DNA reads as TGTGCCAGCAGCTTAGACGGACTCCGGGAGCTGTTTTTT.

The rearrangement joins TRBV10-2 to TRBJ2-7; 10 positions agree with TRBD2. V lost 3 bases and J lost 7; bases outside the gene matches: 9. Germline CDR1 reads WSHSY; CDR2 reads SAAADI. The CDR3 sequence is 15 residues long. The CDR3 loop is CASSDPGTSAWEQYF. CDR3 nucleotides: TGCGCCAGCAGTGATCCCGGGACTAGCGCTTGGGAGCAGTACTTC.

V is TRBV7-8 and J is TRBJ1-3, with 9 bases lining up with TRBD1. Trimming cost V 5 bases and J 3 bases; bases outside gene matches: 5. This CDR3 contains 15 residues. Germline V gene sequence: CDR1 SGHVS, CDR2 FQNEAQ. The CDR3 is CASSMGQGGGNTIYF. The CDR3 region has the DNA TGTGCCAGCAGCATGGGACAGGGAGGTGGAAACACCATATATTTT.